One T cell receptor (beta chain) is described in this entry. The antigen is not known. Each CDR3 protein gets one entry after TCRdb re-called the RT-PCR reads with MiXCR. The sample includes 650,000 to 800,000 distinct CDR3 sequences, approximately 13% of them seen just once. The entry originates in a study of response to subunit inactivated influenza vaccine. This CDR3 comprises 17 residues. Germline V gene sequence: CDR1 SEHNR, CDR2 FQNEAQ (reference sequence). After removal of 6 bases from V and 0 bases from J, the junction contained 11 bases not matched to a gene. Study outcomes and limitations: Researchers suggested that each seasonal influenza vaccination recruits few new T cells.

This clonotype was sampled from a man aged 45-60 years who received an inactivated influenza vaccine. The chain combines TRBV7-9 with TRBJ2-3, with 8 nucleotides matching TRBD2. Here the sequenced sample was PBMCs from blood, taken less than 15 days before vaccination. In DNA, the CDR3 is TGTGCCAGCAGACCTTCGAGACTAGCGACTAGCACAGATACGCAGTATTTT. Translation gives CASRPSRLATSTDTQYF.